The rows below give T cell receptor beta chains drawn from one sample of a study of shared clonotypes between healthy human individuals. Measured with immunoSEQ multiplex PCR; TCRdb has only the in-frame clones, and not every one. The sample contains more than 550,000 clones, roughly 91% of which appear only once. Sequences were obtained from memory CD8+ T cells from PBMCs. These receptors all stem from a young man in good health. Some clones in this sample may be carry-over from other donors' samples. Each CDR3 is given with its conserved first and last residue. A D gene is named only where the DNA matches it firmly. Rows give clone size only sometimes, using once, few, many, or a class for an expanded clone.

>TRBV13|.|.|TRBJ2-1
CASRLTGLPTGEQFF
TGTGCCAGCAGACTTACAGGACTCCCAACCGGAGAGCAGTTCTTC
>TRBV7-3|few|.|TRBJ2-3
CASSSGSGVTDTQYF
TGTGCCAGCAGCTCGGGGTCGGGAGTAACAGATACGCAGTATTTT
>TRBV1|.|.|TRBJ2-1
CTSSQDLASGRGNEQFF
TGCACCAGCAGCCAAGATCTGGCTAGCGGGAGAGGGAATGAGCAGTTCTTC
>TRBV11-2|.|.|TRBJ2-3
CASSPGGLADTQYF
TGTGCCAGCAGCCCAGGGGGGCTAGCAGATACGCAGTATTTT
>TRBV7-6|.|.|TRBJ2-7
CASSPFSTPAYEQYF
TGTGCCAGCAGCCCTTTTAGTACCCCCGCCTACGAGCAGTACTTC
>TRBV29-1|.|.|TRBJ2-5
CSVGFTGETQYF
TGCAGCGTTGGTTTCACGGGAGAGACCCAGTACTTC
>TRBV27|.|.|TRBJ1-2
CASSPGLLNGYTF
TGTGCCAGCAGTCCGGGGTTATTGAATGGCTACACCTTC
>TRBV5-1|.|TRBD1|TRBJ2-5
CASSPSRGPGETQYF
TGCGCCAGCAGCCCGTCCAGGGGGCCGGGGGAGACCCAGTACTTC
>TRBV4-2|.|.|TRBJ1-5
CASSLARESNQPQHF
TGTGCCAGCAGCCTTGCCCGGGAAAGCAATCAGCCCCAGCATTTT
>TRBV4-2|.|.|TRBJ1-1
CASSQGSRTANTEAFF
TGTGCCAGCAGCCAAGGCAGTCGGACAGCTAACACTGAAGCTTTCTTT
>TRBV27|.|.|TRBJ2-1
CASSLVVYNEQFF
TGTGCCAGCAGTTTGGTAGTTTACAATGAGCAGTTCTTC
>TRBV11-2|.|.|TRBJ2-2
CASSRTWDLNTGELFF
TGTGCCAGCAGCCGGACTTGGGACCTAAACACCGGGGAGCTGTTTTTT
>TRBV28|.|TRBD2|TRBJ2-7
CASNPRLAASYEQYF
TGTGCCAGCAATCCCCGACTAGCGGCCTCCTACGAGCAGTACTTC
>TRBV13|.|.|TRBJ2-7
CASSNRDRSYEQYF
TGTGCCAGCAGCAACCGGGACCGCTCCTACGAGCAGTACTTC
>TRBV27|.|.|TRBJ2-1
CASSLSRERNEQFF
TGTGCCAGCAGTTTATCCCGGGAAAGAAATGAGCAGTTCTTC
>TRBV4-2|.|.|TRBJ2-3
CASSHPGWAWGTQYF
TGTGCCAGCAGCCACCCAGGGTGGGCTTGGGGTACGCAGTATTTT
>TRBV7-9|.|TRBD2|TRBJ2-7
CASSPGLARQQYF
TGTGCCAGCAGCCCCGGACTAGCTCGTCAGCAGTACTTC
>TRBV4-2|few|TRBD2|TRBJ2-1
CASSPVTGGLYNEQFF
TGTGCCAGCAGCCCCGTGACGGGAGGGCTTTACAATGAGCAGTTCTTC
>TRBV19|.|.|TRBJ2-3
CASSMMQLNTDTQYF
TGTGCCAGTAGTATGATGCAGCTTAACACAGATACGCAGTATTTT
>TRBV7-2|.|.|TRBJ1-2
CASSLGEIPSFYGYTF
TGTGCCAGCAGCTTAGGAGAGATCCCAAGCTTCTATGGCTACACCTTC
>TRBV5-6|.|.|TRBJ2-1
CASSLSYLRPGDEQFF
TGTGCCAGCAGCCTTTCTTACCTCCGCCCTGGCGATGAGCAGTTCTTC
>TRBV10-3|.|.|TRBJ2-1
CAILPERGLYNEQFF
TGTGCCATCCTACCCGAGAGGGGGTTGTACAATGAGCAGTTCTTC
>TRBV7-3|.|TRBD1|TRBJ2-1
CASSLVGQGYNEQFF
TGTGCCAGCAGCTTAGTGGGACAGGGATACAATGAGCAGTTCTTC
>TRBV5-1|.|.|TRBJ2-5
CASSLWPGYFQETQYF
TGCGCCAGCAGCTTGTGGCCGGGATACTTCCAAGAGACCCAGTACTTC
>TRBV5-6|.|TRBD2|TRBJ2-3
CASSDRTSWGTDTQYF
TGTGCCAGCAGCGATCGGACTAGCTGGGGCACAGATACGCAGTATTTT
>TRBV19|.|TRBD2|TRBJ2-1
CASWGASGRLPYNEQFF
TGTGCCAGTTGGGGGGCTAGCGGGAGATTACCCTACAATGAGCAGTTCTTC
>TRBV6-5|once|.|TRBJ1-1
CASSESHTEAFF
TGTGCCAGCAGTGAGTCGCACACTGAAGCTTTCTTT
>TRBV18|.|TRBD2|TRBJ2-1
CASSRIAGGARYDEQFF
TGTGCCAGCTCCCGAATAGCGGGGGGCGCCAGATACGATGAGCAGTTCTTC
>TRBV5-1|.|.|TRBJ2-7
CASSSLLGEQYF
TGCGCCAGCAGCTCCCTCCTGGGGGAGCAGTACTTC
>TRBV6-5|.|.|TRBJ2-7
CASSWGSRSYEQYF
TGTGCCAGCAGTTGGGGGAGCCGATCCTACGAGCAGTACTTC
>TRBV7-9|.|.|TRBJ1-5
CASTLMQGQPQHF
TGTGCCAGCACCTTGATGCAAGGTCAGCCCCAGCATTTT
>TRBV4-1|.|.|TRBJ2-4
CASSDEARRGNIQYF
TGCGCCAGCAGCGACGAGGCCAGGAGGGGAAACATTCAGTACTTC
>TRBV13|once|TRBD2|TRBJ2-3
CASSPGTRGTQYF
TGTGCCAGCAGCCCCGGGACTAGGGGTACGCAGTATTTT
>TRBV7-9|.|.|TRBJ1-5
CASSLKQGDIEQPQHF
TGTGCCAGCAGCTTAAAACAGGGAGATATTGAACAGCCCCAGCATTTT
>TRBV27|.|.|TRBJ2-2
CASSSSLTGNTGELFF
TGTGCCAGCAGTTCCTCCCTGACAGGGAACACCGGGGAGCTGTTTTTT
>TRBV30|.|.|TRBJ2-5
CAWSLRRDPGRQYF
TGTGCCTGGAGTCTAAGGCGGGATCCGGGCCGCCAGTACTTC
>TRBV29-1|.|.|TRBJ2-1
CSVGPRLDRGNEQFF
TGCAGCGTGGGCCCTCGGCTAGATAGAGGCAATGAGCAGTTCTTC
>TRBV4-1|once|TRBD2|TRBJ2-7
CASSQDGLNVRAGRDEQYF
TGCGCCAGCAGCCAAGACGGGTTGAATGTACGGGCAGGGAGGGATGAGCAGTACTTC
>TRBV4-1|.|TRBD2|TRBJ2-3
CASSQGWASGTDTQYF
TGCGCCAGCAGCCAAGGGTGGGCTAGCGGGACAGATACGCAGTATTTT
>TRBV28|.|.|TRBJ2-2
CASSFEDAIYTGELFF
TGTGCCAGCAGTTTTGAGGACGCGATTTACACCGGGGAGCTGTTTTTT
>TRBV5-6|.|.|TRBJ2-1
CASSLWRNEQFF
TGTGCCAGCAGCTTGTGGCGGAATGAGCAGTTCTTC
>TRBV28|.|.|TRBJ1-5
CASTPGGRASNQPQHF
TGTGCCAGCACCCCGGGGGGCAGGGCAAGCAATCAGCCCCAGCATTTT
>TRBV27|.|.|TRBJ2-2
CASSRMNTGELFF
TGTGCCAGCAGTAGGATGAACACCGGGGAGCTGTTTTTT
>TRBV28|.|.|TRBJ1-5
CASSFTGNNQPQHF
TGTGCCAGCAGTTTCACAGGGAACAATCAGCCCCAGCATTTT
>TRBV27|.|TRBD2|TRBJ2-1
CASSPRTIAGGPIPNEQFF
TGTGCCAGCAGTCCACGGACGATAGCGGGAGGGCCTATACCGAATGAGCAGTTCTTC
>TRBV9|.|TRBD2|TRBJ2-3
CASSDPSGTGTDTQYF
TGTGCCAGCAGCGACCCTAGCGGGACGGGCACAGATACGCAGTATTTT
>TRBV7-9|.|.|TRBJ2-3
CASFRGGHTDTQYF
TGTGCCAGCTTCCGCGGGGGACACACAGATACGCAGTATTTT
>TRBV15|.|.|TRBJ2-1
CATSNQNRRGEQFF
TGTGCCACCAGCAACCAGAACCGGCGAGGTGAGCAGTTCTTC
>TRBV19|.|.|TRBJ2-7
CASRDRQGGAYEQYF
TGTGCCAGTAGGGACCGCCAAGGGGGAGCCTACGAGCAGTACTTC
>TRBV6-5|.|.|TRBJ1-1
CASSLGPRGDTEAFF
TGTGCCAGCAGCCTAGGACCCAGAGGGGACACTGAAGCTTTCTTT
>TRBV28|.|.|TRBJ2-7
CASSDYSSLEQYF
TGTGCCAGCTCGGACTATTCGAGCCTCGAGCAGTACTTC
>TRBV28|.|.|TRBJ1-1
CASSFMGARTEAFF
TGTGCCAGCAGTTTCATGGGGGCGCGGACTGAAGCTTTCTTT